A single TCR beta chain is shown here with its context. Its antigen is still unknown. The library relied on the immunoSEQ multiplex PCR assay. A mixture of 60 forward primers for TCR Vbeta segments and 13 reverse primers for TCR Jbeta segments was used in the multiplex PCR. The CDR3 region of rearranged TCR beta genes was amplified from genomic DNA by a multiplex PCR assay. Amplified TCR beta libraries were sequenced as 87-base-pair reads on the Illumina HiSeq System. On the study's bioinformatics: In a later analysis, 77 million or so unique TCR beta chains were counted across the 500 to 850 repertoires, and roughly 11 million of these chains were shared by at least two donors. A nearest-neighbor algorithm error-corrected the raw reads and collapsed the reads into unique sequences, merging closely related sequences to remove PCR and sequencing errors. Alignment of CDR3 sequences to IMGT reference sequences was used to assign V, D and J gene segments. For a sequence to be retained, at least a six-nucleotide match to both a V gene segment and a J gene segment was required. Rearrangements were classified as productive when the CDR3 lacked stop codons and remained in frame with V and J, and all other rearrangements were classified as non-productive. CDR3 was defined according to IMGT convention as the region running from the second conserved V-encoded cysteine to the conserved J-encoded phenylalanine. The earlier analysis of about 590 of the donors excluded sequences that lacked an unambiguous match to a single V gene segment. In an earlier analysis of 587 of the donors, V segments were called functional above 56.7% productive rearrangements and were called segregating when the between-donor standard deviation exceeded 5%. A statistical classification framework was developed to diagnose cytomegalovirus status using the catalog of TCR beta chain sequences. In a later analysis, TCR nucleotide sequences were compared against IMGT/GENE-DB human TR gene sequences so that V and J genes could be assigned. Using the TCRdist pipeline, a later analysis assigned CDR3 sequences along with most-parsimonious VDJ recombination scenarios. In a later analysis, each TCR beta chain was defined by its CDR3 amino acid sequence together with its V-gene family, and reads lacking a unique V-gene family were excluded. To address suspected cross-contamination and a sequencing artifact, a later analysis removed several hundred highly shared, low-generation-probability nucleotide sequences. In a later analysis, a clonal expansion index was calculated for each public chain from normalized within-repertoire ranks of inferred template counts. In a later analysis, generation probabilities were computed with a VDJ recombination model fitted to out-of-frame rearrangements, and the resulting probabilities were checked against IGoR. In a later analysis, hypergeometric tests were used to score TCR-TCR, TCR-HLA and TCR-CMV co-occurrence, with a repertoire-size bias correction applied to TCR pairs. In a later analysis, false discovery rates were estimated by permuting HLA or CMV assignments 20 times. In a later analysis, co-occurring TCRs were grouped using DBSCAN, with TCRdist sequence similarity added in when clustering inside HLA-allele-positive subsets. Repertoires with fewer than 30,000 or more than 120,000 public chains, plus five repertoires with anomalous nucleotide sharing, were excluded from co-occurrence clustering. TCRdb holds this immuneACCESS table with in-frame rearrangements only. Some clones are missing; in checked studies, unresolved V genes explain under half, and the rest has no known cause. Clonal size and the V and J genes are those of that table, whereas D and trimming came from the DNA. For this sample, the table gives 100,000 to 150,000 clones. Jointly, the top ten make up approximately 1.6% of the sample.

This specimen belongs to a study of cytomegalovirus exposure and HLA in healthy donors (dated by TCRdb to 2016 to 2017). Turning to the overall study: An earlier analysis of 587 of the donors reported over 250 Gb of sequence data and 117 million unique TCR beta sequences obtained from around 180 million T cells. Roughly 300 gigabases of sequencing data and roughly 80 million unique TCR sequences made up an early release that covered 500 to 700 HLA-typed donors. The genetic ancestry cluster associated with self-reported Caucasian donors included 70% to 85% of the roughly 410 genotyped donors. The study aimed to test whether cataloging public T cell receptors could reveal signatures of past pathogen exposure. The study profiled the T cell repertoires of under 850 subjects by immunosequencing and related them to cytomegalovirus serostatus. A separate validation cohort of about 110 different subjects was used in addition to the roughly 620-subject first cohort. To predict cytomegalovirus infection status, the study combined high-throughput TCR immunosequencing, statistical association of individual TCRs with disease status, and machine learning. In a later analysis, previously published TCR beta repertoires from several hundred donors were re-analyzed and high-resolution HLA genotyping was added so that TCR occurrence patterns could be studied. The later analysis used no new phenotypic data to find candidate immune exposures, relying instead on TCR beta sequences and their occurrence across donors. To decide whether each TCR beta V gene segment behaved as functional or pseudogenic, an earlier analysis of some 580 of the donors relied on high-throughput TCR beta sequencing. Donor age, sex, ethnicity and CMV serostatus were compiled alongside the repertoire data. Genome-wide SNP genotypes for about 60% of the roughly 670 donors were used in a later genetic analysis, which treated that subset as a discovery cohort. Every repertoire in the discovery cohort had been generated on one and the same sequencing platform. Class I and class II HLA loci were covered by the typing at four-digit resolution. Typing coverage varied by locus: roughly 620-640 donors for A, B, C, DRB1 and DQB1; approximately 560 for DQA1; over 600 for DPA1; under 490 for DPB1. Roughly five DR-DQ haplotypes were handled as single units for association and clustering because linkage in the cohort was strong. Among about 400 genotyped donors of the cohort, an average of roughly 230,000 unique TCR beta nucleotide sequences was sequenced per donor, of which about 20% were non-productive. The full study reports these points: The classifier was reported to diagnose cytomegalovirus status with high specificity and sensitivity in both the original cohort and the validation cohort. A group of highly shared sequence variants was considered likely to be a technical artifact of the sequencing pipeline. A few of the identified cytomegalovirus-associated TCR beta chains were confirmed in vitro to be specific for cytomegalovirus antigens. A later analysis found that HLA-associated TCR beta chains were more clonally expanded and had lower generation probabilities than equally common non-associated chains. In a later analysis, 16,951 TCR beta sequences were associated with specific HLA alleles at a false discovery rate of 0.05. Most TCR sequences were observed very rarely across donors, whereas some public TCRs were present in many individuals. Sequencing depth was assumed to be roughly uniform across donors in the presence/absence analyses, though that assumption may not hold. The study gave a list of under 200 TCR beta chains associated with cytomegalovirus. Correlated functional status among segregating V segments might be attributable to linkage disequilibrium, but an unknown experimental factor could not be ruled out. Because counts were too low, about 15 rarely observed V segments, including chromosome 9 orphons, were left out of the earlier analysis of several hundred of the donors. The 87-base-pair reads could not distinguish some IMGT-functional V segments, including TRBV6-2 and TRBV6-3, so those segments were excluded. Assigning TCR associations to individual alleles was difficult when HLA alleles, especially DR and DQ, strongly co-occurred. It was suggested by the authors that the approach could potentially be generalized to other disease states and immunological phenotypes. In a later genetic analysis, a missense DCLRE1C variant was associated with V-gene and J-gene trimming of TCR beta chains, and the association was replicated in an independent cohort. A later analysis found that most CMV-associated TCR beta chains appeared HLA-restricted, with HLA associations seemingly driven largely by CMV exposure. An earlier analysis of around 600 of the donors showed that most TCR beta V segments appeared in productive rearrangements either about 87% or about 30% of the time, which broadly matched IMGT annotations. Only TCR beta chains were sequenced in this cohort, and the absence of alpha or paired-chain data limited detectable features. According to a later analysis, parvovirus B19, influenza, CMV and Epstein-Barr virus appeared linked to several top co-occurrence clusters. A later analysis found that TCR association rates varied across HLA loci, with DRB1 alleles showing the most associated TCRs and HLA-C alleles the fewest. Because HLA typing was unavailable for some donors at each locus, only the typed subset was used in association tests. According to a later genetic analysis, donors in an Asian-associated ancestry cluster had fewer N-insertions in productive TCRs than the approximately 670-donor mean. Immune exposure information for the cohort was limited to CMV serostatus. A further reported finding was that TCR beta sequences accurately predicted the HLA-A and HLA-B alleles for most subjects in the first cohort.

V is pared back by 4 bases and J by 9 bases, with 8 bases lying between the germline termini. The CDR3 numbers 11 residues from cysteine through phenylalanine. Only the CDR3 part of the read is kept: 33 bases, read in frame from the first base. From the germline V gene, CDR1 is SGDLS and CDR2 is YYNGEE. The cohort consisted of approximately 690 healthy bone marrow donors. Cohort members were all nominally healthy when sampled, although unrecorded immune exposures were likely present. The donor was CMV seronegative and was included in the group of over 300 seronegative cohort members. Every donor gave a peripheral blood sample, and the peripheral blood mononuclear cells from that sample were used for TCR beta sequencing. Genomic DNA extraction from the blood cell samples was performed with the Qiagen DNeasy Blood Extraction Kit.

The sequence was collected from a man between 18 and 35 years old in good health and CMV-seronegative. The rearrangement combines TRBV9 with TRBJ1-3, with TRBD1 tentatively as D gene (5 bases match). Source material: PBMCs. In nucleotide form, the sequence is TGTGCCAGCAGCACAGGCGGCACCATATATTTT. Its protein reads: CASSTGGTIYF.